What follows are 28 T cell receptor beta chains derived from one specimen sequenced in a study of blood T cell repertoires in COVID-19. Only in-frame clones appear in the TCRdb table, and some are missing; sequencing was by immunoSEQ multiplex PCR. This table has approximately 72,000 clones, around 86% appearing once. Sequencing was carried out using peripheral blood. These receptors came from a woman aged 55 to 70 with acute or convalescent COVID-19.

DNA of the CDR3: TGTGCCAGCAGCCTGGACAGGGGTTGGTCGGATAATTCACCCCTCCACTTT. Translated: CASSLDRGWSDNSPLHF. The chain employs TRBV13 and TRBJ1-6; 9 bases align to TRBD1. The germline CDR1 and CDR2 sequences are PRHDT and FYEKMQ (reference sequence). The CDR3 extends over 17 amino acids. With 5 bases clipped from V and 5 bases from J, the junction kept 10 bases outside the gene matches.

The J gene is TRBJ2-1, the V gene TRBV5-8; tentative D call: TRBD1 (5 bases). CDR3 size: 16 residues. CDR1 and CDR2 (germline): SGHTS, YDEGEE. V lost 4 bases to trimming and J lost 6 bases, with 20 bases between them. The CDR3 spells CASSKGELTSINEQFF. The CDR3 bases are TGTGCCAGCAGCAAAGGGGAACTCACCAGCATCAATGAGCAGTTCTTC.

V gene TRBV2 combines with J gene TRBJ2-3; possibly TRBD2 for D (6 bases). This CDR3 spans 14 amino acids. Deletions cut 8 bases from V and 0 bases from J, with 12 bases between. Germline V gives CDR1 SNHLY, CDR2 FYNNEI. CDR3 sequence: CASLWDSSTDTQYF. The CDR3 region has the DNA TGTGCCAGCCTTTGGGACTCTAGCACAGATACGCAGTATTTT.

The J gene is TRBJ2-5, the V gene TRBV4-2; 8 nucleotides align to TRBD2. Losses at the gene ends were 4 bases for V and 2 bases for J; bases not matched to a gene: 6. Germline V CDR1 and CDR2: LGHNA, YNFKEQ. The length of the CDR3 is 15 residues. CDR3 bases: TGTGCCAGCAGCCCCAACCTAGCGGGTCAAGAGACCCAGTACTTC. Protein sequence: CASSPNLAGQETQYF.

The chain links TRBV13 to TRBJ2-7, with D uncertain. CDR1 and CDR2 (germline): PRHDT, FYEKMQ (reference sequence). The V end lost 5 bases, the J end lost 2 bases, and 7 bases lay between the germline ends. CDR3 length: 12 amino acids. CDR3 DNA: TGTGCCAGCAGCCTCCGCGCCTACGAGCAGTACTTC. It codes for CASSLRAYEQYF.

The J gene is TRBJ2-3, the V gene TRBV2; D is ambiguous. The V and J ends lost 0 bases and 0 bases respectively, with 10 bases between them. CDR1 is SNHLY, CDR2 FYNNEI, per germline. The CDR3 has 16 amino acids. Here the CDR3 DNA reads TGTGCCAGCAGTGAAGCGCGCGGTACTAGCACAGATACGCAGTATTTT. Translated, it gives CASSEARGTSTDTQYF. Based on the CDR3 plus reference TRBV2 and TRBJ2-3, the full variable domain is EPEVTQTPSHQVTQMGQEVILRCVPISNHLYFYWYRQILGQKVEFLVSFYNNEISEKSEIFDDQFSVERPDGSNFTLKIRSTKLEDSAMYFCASSEARGTSTDTQYFGPGTRLTVL.

This chain uses TRBV5-6 with TRBJ1-5, with a weak D call TRBD1 (6 bases). The CDR3 consists of 16 residues. Between the trimmed V and J ends, which lost 4 bases and 1 base, there was a span of 15 bases. Germline CDR1 is SGHDT and CDR2 is YYEEEE. CDR3 loop: CASSHQQGRSNQPQHF. The CDR3 DNA reads TGTGCCAGCAGCCACCAACAGGGAAGGAGCAATCAGCCCCAGCATTTT.

The chain couples TRBV5-1 to TRBJ1-4; 7 nucleotides line up with TRBD1. The CDR3 runs to 15 residues. From germline, CDR1 is SGHRS and CDR2 YFSETQ. J lost 4 bases, V lost 5 bases, and 8 bases had no gene match. For the CDR3, the DNA is TGCGCCAGCAGTCGGGGACAGTCTAGTAATGAAAAACTGTTTTTT. It is translated as CASSRGQSSNEKLFF.

This clone was observed once. J is TRBJ1-2 and V is TRBV24-1, with TRBD1 matching 8 bases. Per germline, CDR1 KGHDR and CDR2 SFDVKD. This CDR3 spans 13 amino acids. The ends lost 2 bases at V and 7 bases at J; junction bases unmatched: 2. CDR3 sequence reads: CATSDWDRPGYTF. Here the CDR3 DNA reads TGTGCCACCAGTGATTGGGACAGGCCTGGCTACACCTTC.

J is TRBJ1-4 and V is TRBV15, with a weak D call TRBD1 (5 bases). The V and J ends lost 0 bases and 8 bases respectively, with 10 bases between them. The CDR3 is 14 amino acids. Germline assignment: CDR1 LNHNV and CDR2 YYDKDF (reference sequence). For the CDR3, the DNA is TGTGCCACCAGCAGAGATAGGGGTCGCGAAAAACTGTTTTTT. Translating gives CATSRDRGREKLFF.

The rearrangement links TRBV7-2 to TRBJ2-5; tentative D call: TRBD1 (6 bases). This CDR3 spans 14 amino acids. The V gene's germline CDR1 is SGHTA and CDR2 FQGNSA. The ends were cut back, 5 bases at V and 1 base at J, with 11 bases in the middle. CDR3 nucleotide sequence: TGTGCCAGCAGCCAAGGACAGATCCAAGAGACCCAGTACTTC. Encoded protein: CASSQGQIQETQYF.

This clone has just one count. The gene calls are TRBV3-1 (or the pseudogene TRBV3-2) and TRBJ2-6; possible D gene TRBD1, 5 bases. There are 16 residues in the CDR3. The germline V gene has CDR1 LGHDT and CDR2 YNNKEL (reference sequence). Deletions cut 4 bases from V and 0 bases from J, with 10 bases between. In DNA form, the CDR3 reads TGTGCCAGCAGCCCTTTAGGGGTCTCTGGGGCCAACGTCCTGACTTTC. Translation: CASSPLGVSGANVLTF.

The table lists this clone with a count of one. The chain combines TRBV28 with TRBJ2-5; TRBD2 is a possible D gene (5 bases). The ends were cut back, 3 bases at V and 0 bases at J, with 17 bases in the middle. The germline V gene has CDR1 MDHEN and CDR2 SYDVKM. The CDR3 sequence is 17 residues long. CDR3 nucleotides: TGTGCCAGCAGTTTTCGTGTGTCTAGCCCGGACCAAGAGACCCAGTACTTC. Protein product: CASSFRVSSPDQETQYF.

The chain recombines TRBV12-3 or TRBV12-4 with TRBJ2-3; D is undetermined. CDR3 length equals 12 residues. V lost 7 bases, J lost 1 base, and 6 bases lay in between. The CDR3 nucleotides are TGTGCCAGCACCCGGGGCACAGATACGCAGTATTTT. It encodes CASTRGTDTQYF.

This clone was counted between two and nine times. This rearrangement joins TRBV19 to TRBJ2-1; 13 bases match TRBD2. The CDR3 contains 18 residues. CDR1 is LNHDA, CDR2 SQIVND, per germline (reference sequence). The V segment lost 3 bases and the J segment 5 bases; nucleotides outside the gene matches: 10. As DNA, the CDR3 is TGTGCCAGTAGTATGACAACTAGCGGGGGGGCTATCAACAATGAGCAGTTCTTC. This gives the protein CASSMTTSGGAINNEQFF.

Only a few counts were recorded for this clone. The chain has TRBV4-1 and TRBJ1-1; no definite D call. The germline CDR1 and CDR2 sequences are MGHRA and YSYEKL. The CDR3 loop spans 13 amino acids. Trimming cost V 2 bases and J 4 bases, with 8 bases left between them. CDR3 sequence (DNA): TGCGCCAGCAGCCAAAGGGAGGTCACTGAAGCTTTCTTT. Amino acid sequence: CASSQREVTEAFF.

V is TRBV11-3 and J is TRBJ2-7; 10 bases match TRBD1. With 5 bases clipped from V and 5 bases from J, the junction kept 3 bases outside the gene matches. Germline V gene data show CDR1 as SGHNT and CDR2 as YENEEA. This CDR3 spans 13 amino acids. CDR3 coding DNA: TGTGCCAGCAGCCTGGGACAGGGGCACGAGCAGTACTTC. Encoded protein: CASSLGQGHEQYF.

This chain connects TRBV9 to TRBJ2-4; 11 bases align to TRBD2. The V and J ends lost 3 bases and 0 bases, in that order; junction bases with no gene match: 8. CDR1 is SGDLS and CDR2 is YYNGEE in the germline V gene. The CDR3 length is 18 residues. The CDR3 here is CASSAGLAENLAKNIQYF. The CDR3 DNA is TGTGCCAGCAGCGCGGGACTAGCGGAGAACTTAGCCAAAAACATTCAGTACTTC.

V is TRBV11-2 and J is TRBJ2-5; TRBD2 matches at 14 bases. CDR1 is SGHAT, CDR2 FQNNGV, per germline. The V and J ends lost 4 bases and 5 bases, in that order; junction bases with no gene match: 3. The CDR3 extends over 15 amino acids. The CDR3 is CASSSTSGGAETQYF. Written as DNA, the CDR3 is TGTGCCAGCAGCTCGACTAGCGGGGGGGCTGAGACCCAGTACTTC.

This clone was found once. One junction end disagrees with the germline gene, perhaps due to a read error. J is TRBJ1-4 and V is TRBV5-6; 7 nucleotides match TRBD1. This CDR3 is built from 14 residues. Looked up from germline, CDR1 is SGHDT and CDR2 is YYEEEE. The CDR3 nucleotides read TGTGCCAGCAGCTACTCAAACAAGGACAGCAGGGGGGTTTTT. It is translated as CASSYSNKDSRGVF.

The rearrangement uses TRBV3-1 (or the pseudogene TRBV3-2) and TRBJ2-1, with 10 nucleotides matching TRBD2. This CDR3 is 18 amino acids long. The V segment lost 5 bases and the J segment 7 bases; nucleotides outside the gene matches: 17. CDR1 LGHDT and CDR2 YNNKEL come from the germline V gene (reference sequence). The CDR3 nucleotides are TGTGCCAGCAGCGAGATAACCGGTAGCGGGGGGCAGGATAATGAGCAGTTCTTC. This gives the protein CASSEITGSGGQDNEQFF.

The rearrangement links TRBV19 to TRBJ2-2; maybe TRBD1 (6 bases). The V and J ends lost 8 bases and 14 bases respectively, with 12 bases between them. CDR1 is LNHDA and CDR2 is SQIVND in the germline V gene (reference sequence). The CDR3 spans 10 residues. The DNA for the CDR3 is TGTGCCAGTTCCGGACAGCGTCTGTTTTTT. It is translated as CASSGQRLFF.

The chain employs TRBV5-1 and TRBJ2-1; 14 bases are a match to TRBD2. From germline, CDR1 is SGHRS and CDR2 YFSETQ. This CDR3 comprises 16 residues. V lost 0 bases, J lost 5 bases, and 1 base stayed unmatched. CDR3 coding DNA: TGCGCCAGCAGCTTGGGACTAGCGGGGGGGCACAATGAGCAGTTCTTC. Translated, it gives CASSLGLAGGHNEQFF.

Here the CDR3 DNA reads TGTGCCAGCTTCCCGGCGGGGGGGAACCAAGAGACCCAGTACTTC. This codes for CASFPAGGNQETQYF. V gene TRBV5-4 combines with J gene TRBJ2-5, with TRBD2 matching over 9 bases. The CDR3 runs to 15 residues. Germline V gives CDR1 SGHNT, CDR2 YYREEE (reference sequence). Losses at the gene ends were 7 bases for V and 0 bases for J; bases not matched to a gene: 7.

The chain is built from TRBV9 and TRBJ1-6, with D possibly matching TRBD1 (5 bases). With 0 bases removed from V and 4 bases from J, the gap between germline ends came to 8 bases. Germline CDR1 reads SGDLS; CDR2 reads YYNGEE. The CDR3 is 15 residues long. CDR3 loop: CASSVGDRYNSPLHF. The CDR3 DNA reads TGTGCCAGCAGCGTAGGCGACAGATATAATTCACCCCTCCACTTT. Looking up the rest from reference TRBV9 and TRBJ1-6 gives the full variable domain: DSGVTQTPKHLITATGQRVTLRCSPRSGDLSVYWYQQSLDQGLQFLIQYYNGEERAKGNILERFSAQQFPDLHSELNLSSLELGDSALYFCASSVGDRYNSPLHFGNGTRLTVT.

The chain uses TRBV6-2 or TRBV6-3 and TRBJ1-2, with TRBD1 matching over 9 bases. The CDR3 loop spans 15 amino acids. Germline V gene sequence: CDR1 MNHEY, CDR2 SVGEGT. V was pared by 5 bases and J by 3 bases, with 7 bases of the junction left unmatched. CDR3 bases: TGTGCCAGCAGTCTCGGGCGACAGGGGGACTATGGCTACACCTTC. Amino acid sequence: CASSLGRQGDYGYTF.

The chain uses TRBV7-6 and TRBJ2-3; TRBD2 matches 10 bases. V shed 3 bases and J 4 bases; nucleotides not matched to a gene: 4. Per germline, CDR1 SGHVS and CDR2 FNYEAQ. This CDR3 spans 15 amino acids. The CDR3 here is CASSFSGGWADTQYF. The CDR3 nucleotides read TGTGCCAGCAGCTTTAGCGGGGGGTGGGCAGATACGCAGTATTTT. Filled out from reference TRBV7-6 and TRBJ2-3, the complete variable domain reads GAGVSQSPRYKVTKRGQDVALRCDPISGHVSLYWYRQALGQGPEFLTYFNYEAQQDKSGLPNDRFSAERPEGSISTLTIQRTEQRDSAMYRCASSFSGGWADTQYFGPGTRLTVL.

In this sample, this clone turned up once. The chain uses TRBV6-6 and TRBJ1-2, with D possibly TRBD1 on 5 matching bases. The CDR3 is made up of 13 amino acids. CDR1 and CDR2 from the germline V gene are MNHNY and SVGAGI (reference sequence). The V and J ends lost 2 bases and 2 bases respectively, with 6 bases between them. The CDR3: CASSYDSNYGYTF. The CDR3 region has the DNA TGTGCCAGCAGTTACGACAGCAACTATGGCTACACCTTC.